The following is a TCR beta chain sequence with its context. This clone was seen just once. It lacks a known antigen. One base away there is no much larger clone; base qualities are not given. The record originates from a study of blood T cell repertoires in COVID-19 (TCRdb year 2020). Turning to the overall study: Samples from collaborators originated in the United States, Italy and Spain and spanned both the acute and convalescent phases of COVID-19. The samples were drawn from two sources: the first 160 participants of the ongoing ImmuneRACE study, and over 950 subjects contributed by 6 global collaborators. The repertoires were released in a freely available public database intended as a resource for research on the immune response to SARS-CoV-2. The material from the prospective study consisted of cDNA or gDNA derived from T cells, B-cell-depleted T cells, or PBMCs. Nearly every sample came with metadata listing a de-identified subject ID, COVID-19 status, age in years and sex. Deeply sampled blood TCRbeta repertoires from subjects exposed to, actively infected with, or recovered from COVID-19 were included in the dataset. Where available, HLA class I and class II types were taken from metadata supplied by the sample provider and were not determined by assay-based typing.

The CDR1 and CDR2 encoded by the germline V gene are SNHLY and FYNNEI. Trimming removed 8 bases from V and 6 bases from J; the gene matches leave 3 bases unexplained. The CDR3 runs 14 residues from the cysteine to the phenylalanine. The DNA shown is the 42-base CDR3, in frame from base 1. Participants in the prospective study were aged about 18 to 95 years, lived in 24 United States geographic areas, and enrolled through a virtual design. In the prospective study, cohorts were assigned on the basis of participant-reported clinical history obtained from a screening survey and a study questionnaire. ImmuneRACE Cohort 3 recovered participants were defined by two consecutive negative NP/OP PCR tests, healthcare professional clearance, or symptom resolution. Mobile phlebotomists in the prospective study collected whole blood, serum and a nasopharyngeal or oropharyngeal swab from every participant. Participants in the prospective study had the option to provide additional blood draws and questionnaires over a roughly 2-month period. Before DNA extraction, blood samples from the prospective study were shipped at room temperature or frozen.

TCRbeta CDR3 regions were amplified from genomic DNA by means of the immunoSEQ Assay, a bias-controlled multiplex PCR. In the authors' own workflow: The number of nucleated cells in each sample was estimated from the amplification of reference gene primers within the assay. To quantify the absolute abundance of each unique TCRbeta CDR3 rearrangement, sequence reads were collapsed and filtered. For each sample, productive Simpson clonality was calculated by taking the square root of Simpson's diversity index across productive rearrangements. TCRdb carries this immuneACCESS record with in-frame sequences only. Its versions omit some clonotypes, under half of them owing to an unresolved V gene in the studies checked, with the rest unexplained. V and J calls and clone size are those listed in that table; D and trimming were worked out from the DNA. Across this sample there are 200,000 to 250,000 clones, with about four fifths seen only once. The ten largest clones take up 5.5% to 7.5% of the sample.

The study at large found these results: How much clinical and demographic metadata was included differed by source and by participant, and the metadata was provided uncurated.

This TCR came from a woman in her thirties or forties who had recovered from COVID-19. The rearranged chain carries TRBV2 and TRBJ2-2; the junction holds 13 bases that match TRBD2. Sequencing input: PBMCs or T cells enriched from blood (not recorded which). This receptor carries the CDR3 CASWTSGRAGELFF. The nucleotide sequence reads TGTGCCAGCTGGACTAGCGGGAGAGCCGGGGAGCTGTTTTTT.